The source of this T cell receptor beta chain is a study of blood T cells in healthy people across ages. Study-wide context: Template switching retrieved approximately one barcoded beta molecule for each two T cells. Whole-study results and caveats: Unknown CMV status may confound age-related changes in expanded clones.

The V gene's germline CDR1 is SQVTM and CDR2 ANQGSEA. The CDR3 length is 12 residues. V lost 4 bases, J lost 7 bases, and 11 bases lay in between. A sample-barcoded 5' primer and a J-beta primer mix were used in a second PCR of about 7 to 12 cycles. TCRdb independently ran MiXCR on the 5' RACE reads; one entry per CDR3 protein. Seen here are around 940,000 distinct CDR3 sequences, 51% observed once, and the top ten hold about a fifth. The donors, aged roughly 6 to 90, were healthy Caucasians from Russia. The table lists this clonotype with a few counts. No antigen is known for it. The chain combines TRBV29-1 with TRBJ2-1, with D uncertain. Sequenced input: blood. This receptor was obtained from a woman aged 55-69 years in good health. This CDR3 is CSVGALGNEQFF. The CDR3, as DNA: TGCAGCGTTGGGGCCCTCGGGAATGAGCAGTTCTTC.